Listed here are 25 T cell receptor beta chains from one sample, sequenced in a study of cytomegalovirus exposure and HLA in healthy donors (dated by TCRdb to about 2017). Library generation was performed with the immunoSEQ multiplex PCR assay. A mixture of 60 forward primers for TCR Vbeta segments and 13 reverse primers for TCR Jbeta segments was used in the multiplex PCR. The source is immuneACCESS, and TCRdb retained only in-frame sequences with V and J called. Part of the clones is not carried over; for the studies checked, unresolved V genes explain less than half of this, and the remainder is unexplained. In this sample the table shows 200,000 to 300,000 clones, about 81% of which occur a single time. The biggest ten clones account for around 5% of the sample. What was sequenced was PBMCs. These receptors were taken from a woman between 40 and 55 years old in good health and CMV-seropositive.

The chain carries TRBV4-3 and TRBJ2-2; 9 bases map to TRBD2. In germline, CDR1 is LGHNA, CDR2 YSLEER. This CDR3 has 17 residues. V trimming: 0 bases; J trimming: 1 base; junction bases outside the gene matches: 3. Here the CDR3 reads CASSQDWRGGNTGELFF. The CDR3 nucleotides are TGCGCCAGCAGCCAAGACTGGCGGGGGGGGAACACCGGGGAGCTGTTTTTT.

The chain recombines TRBV6-1 with TRBJ2-3; D might be TRBD2 (5 bases). This CDR3 spans 15 amino acids. Trimming took 5 bases from V and 3 from J, leaving 15 bases between them. Germline assignment: CDR1 MNHNS and CDR2 SASEGT. The CDR3 bases are TGTGCCAGCAGTCCCACCCGGGCGGGTACAGATACGCAGTATTTT. It translates to CASSPTRAGTDTQYF.

The chain couples TRBV7-9 to TRBJ2-1; 11 positions agree with TRBD2. The CDR3 spans 18 residues. Germline V gives CDR1 SEHNR, CDR2 FQNEAQ (reference sequence). Germline trimming cut 6 bases from V and 3 bases from J; bases unmatched to any gene: 13. In DNA form, the CDR3 reads TGTGCCAGCAGTCGTTTCCCCGGGACTAGCGGAGGCTACAATGAGCAGTTCTTC. This encodes CASSRFPGTSGGYNEQFF.

V is TRBV7-2 and J is TRBJ2-7, with D perhaps TRBD1 (6 bases). V lost 5 bases to trimming and J lost 0 bases, with 14 bases between them. Germline CDR1 and CDR2: SGHTA and FQGNSA. This CDR3 contains 15 residues. The CDR3 coding sequence is TGTGCCAGCAGCCCCTGGACAGCCATCTCCTACGAGCAGTACTTC. Translation: CASSPWTAISYEQYF.

This clone was recorded once. This chain links TRBV7-9 with TRBJ2-3; D ambiguous. This CDR3 region has 14 residues. The ends were cut back, 0 bases at V and 4 bases at J, with 8 bases in the middle. Per germline, CDR1 SEHNR and CDR2 FQNEAQ (reference sequence). CDR3 coding DNA: TGTGCCAGCAGCTTAGCGGGCGCCCCAGATACGCAGTATTTT. Translating it yields CASSLAGAPDTQYF.

This sequence joins TRBV19 and TRBJ2-3, with D perhaps matching TRBD2 (6 bases). Between the trimmed V and J ends, which lost 3 bases and 6 bases, there was a span of 19 bases. This CDR3 comprises 16 residues. CDR1 is LNHDA, CDR2 SQIVND, per germline (reference sequence). The CDR3 region is CASSMVAAAGKDTQYF. CDR3 DNA sequence: TGTGCCAGTAGTATGGTAGCGGCTGCGGGTAAGGATACGCAGTATTTT.

The CDR3 DNA follows: TGTGCCAGCAGCCCCCTCCCCGGAGGCACAGATACGCAGTATTTT. It specifies CASSPLPGGTDTQYF. The V call is TRBV9, the J call TRBJ2-3; D remains unclear. Trimming stripped 4 bases from V and 1 base from J, with 13 bases between. This CDR3 is built from 15 residues. Germline values: CDR1 SGDLS, CDR2 YYNGEE.

This clone was counted a single time. CDR3 DNA sequence: TGTGCCAGCAGCTTGGGGCGGCTAGCGGGAACATATGAGCAGTTCTTC. Translation: CASSLGRLAGTYEQFF. This chain links TRBV11-3 with TRBJ2-1; 9 nucleotides agree with TRBD2. Unmatched junction bases numbered 11, after V lost 3 bases and J lost 8 bases. The CDR3 runs 16 residues. Germline values: CDR1 SGHNT, CDR2 YENEEA.

The CDR3 here is CATHLGLGGYNEQFF. For the CDR3, the DNA is TGTGCCACCCACTTAGGACTAGGGGGATACAATGAGCAGTTCTTC. The rearrangement uses TRBV5-6 and TRBJ2-1, with D possibly being TRBD2 (7 bases). V was trimmed by 9 bases and J by 4 bases, leaving 20 bases between them. Germline V gives CDR1 SGHDT, CDR2 YYEEEE. The CDR3 is 15 residues long. Full variable domain (missing parts from reference TRBV5-6 and TRBJ2-1): DAGVTQSPTHLIKTRGQQVTLRCSPKSGHDTVSWYQQALGQGPQFIFQYYEEEERQRGNFPDRFSGHQFPNYSSELNVNALLLGDSALYLCATHLGLGGYNEQFFGPGTRLTVL.

This clone has only one observation. This rearrangement joins TRBV29-1 to TRBJ2-3; 7 nucleotides line up with TRBD1. The germline V gene encodes CDR1 SQVTM and CDR2 ANQGSEA. This CDR3 contains 13 residues. V lost 7 bases to trimming and J lost 6 bases; unmatched junction nucleotides: 10. The CDR3 DNA sequence: TGCAGCGAGAGTTCAGGGGGAGACGATACGCAGTATTTT. It codes for CSESSGGDDTQYF.

As concerns this clone: Other DNA sequences within the sample encode an identical CDR3. The V call is TRBV5-1, the J call TRBJ1-1, with 8 bases fitting TRBD1. Germline CDR1 is SGHRS and CDR2 is YFSETQ. This CDR3 comprises 14 residues. Trimming at V came to 4 bases and at J to 1 base, leaving 3 bases not matched to a gene. For the CDR3, the DNA is TGCGCCAGCAGCCCCGGGACAGGGAACACTGAAGCTTTCTTT. Residues: CASSPGTGNTEAFF.

This clone has more than one count but fewer than ten. The chain links TRBV11-2 to TRBJ1-4; 7 bases match TRBD1. CDR1 and CDR2 (germline): SGHAT, FQNNGV. The CDR3 sequence is 16 residues long. V lost 5 bases to trimming and J lost 5 bases; unmatched junction nucleotides: 11. The chain's CDR3 is CASSEAWGQFNEKLFF. The CDR3, as DNA: TGTGCCAGCAGCGAAGCCTGGGGACAGTTCAATGAAAAACTGTTTTTT.

This chain links TRBV7-9 with TRBJ2-7, with 11 bases that match TRBD2. The CDR3 contains 16 residues. Germline values: CDR1 SEHNR, CDR2 FQNEAQ (reference sequence). Trimming cost V 8 bases and J 0 bases; bases outside gene matches: 9. The CDR3 DNA reads as TGTGCCAGCGCCGACCTAGCGGGGGGCTCCTCCTACGAGCAGTACTTC. It yields the protein CASADLAGGSSYEQYF. The full variable domain, its missing parts supplied by reference TRBV7-9 and TRBJ2-7, is DTGVSQNPRHKITKRGQNVTFRCDPISEHNRLYWYRQTLGQGPEFLTYFQNEAQLEKSRLLSDRFSAERPKGSFSTLEIQRTEQGDSAMYLCASADLAGGSSYEQYFGPGTRLTVT.

This chain uses TRBV7-2 with TRBJ1-1; unclear D gene. The CDR3 runs 14 residues. The germline V gene encodes CDR1 SGHTA and CDR2 FQGNSA. V was pared by 5 bases and J by 0 bases, with 10 bases between. The CDR3 DNA is TGTGCCAGCAGCACTGGACTGTTGAACACTGAAGCTTTCTTT. Residues: CASSTGLLNTEAFF.

This clone turned up a few times. The chain recombines TRBV28 with TRBJ2-7; 9 bases map to TRBD1. Losses at the gene ends were 7 bases for V and 5 bases for J; bases not matched to a gene: 9. This CDR3 has 14 residues. Germline V CDR1 and CDR2: MDHEN, SYDVKM. CDR3 residues: CASIQGQGLHEQYF. CDR3 bases: TGTGCCAGCATCCAGGGACAGGGACTCCACGAGCAGTACTTC.

This chain links TRBV5-1 with TRBJ2-7, with 7 positions matching TRBD1. The V gene's germline CDR1 is SGHRS and CDR2 YFSETQ. The CDR3 totals 14 residues. V shed 2 bases, J shed 3 bases, and the junction held 5 bases outside the gene matches. For the CDR3, the DNA is TGCGCCAGCAGCTTACACAGGGGTCTCTACGAGCAGTACTTC. This sequence encodes CASSLHRGLYEQYF.

The J gene is TRBJ2-2, the V gene TRBV30, with no clear D. CDR1 is GTSNPN and CDR2 is SVGIG in the germline V gene (reference sequence). Deletions cut 2 bases from V and 3 bases from J, with 4 bases between. The CDR3 is 12 residues long. CDR3 bases: TGTGCCTGGAGTCCGGACACCGGGGAGCTGTTTTTT. It yields the protein CAWSPDTGELFF.

This clone has only one observation. The identical CDR3 is also encoded by other nucleotide sequences in the sample. The chain employs TRBV9 and TRBJ1-5, with TRBD1 matching over 7 bases. With 3 bases clipped from V and 1 base from J, the junction kept 1 base outside the gene matches. CDR3 length: 14 residues. Germline CDR1 is SGDLS and CDR2 is YYNGEE. The CDR3 spells CASSGGQSNQPQHF. CDR3 sequence (DNA): TGTGCCAGCAGCGGGGGACAGAGCAATCAGCCCCAGCATTTT.

The rearrangement uses TRBV4-3 and TRBJ1-2; TRBD1 aligns across 9 bases. CDR3 length equals 14 residues. The J segment lost 7 bases and the V segment lost 3 bases, leaving 6 bases of the junction unmatched. Germline V CDR1 and CDR2: LGHNA, YSLEER. CDR3 sequence: CASSQGTGSGGYTF. DNA for the CDR3: TGCGCCAGCAGCCAGGGGACAGGGAGTGGTGGCTACACCTTC.

This clone is a singleton in its sample. The chain has TRBV4-3 and TRBJ1-3, with D possibly TRBD1 on 6 matching bases. Per germline, CDR1 LGHNA and CDR2 YSLEER. The V and J ends lost 2 bases and 0 bases respectively, with 8 bases between them. This CDR3 is built from 15 residues. Here the CDR3 reads CASSQSTGSGNTIYF. The CDR3 DNA is TGCGCCAGCAGCCAATCGACAGGCTCTGGAAACACCATATATTTT.

The chain employs TRBV9 and TRBJ2-7, with D possibly TRBD2 on 7 matching bases. V lost 3 bases, J lost 12 bases, and 22 bases lay in between. The CDR3 extends over 14 amino acids. Germline V gene lookup returns CDR1 SGDLS and CDR2 YYNGEE. CDR3 bases: TGTGCCAGCAGCGCCTCGGGGGGCAGGGGTAGCGTGTACTTC. This encodes CASSASGGRGSVYF. The variable domain in full, with the rest retrieved from reference TRBV9 and TRBJ2-7, is DSGVTQTPKHLITATGQRVTLRCSPRSGDLSVYWYQQSLDQGLQFLIQYYNGEERAKGNILERFSAQQFPDLHSELNLSSLELGDSALYFCASSASGGRGSVYFGPGTRLTVT.

This clone turned up a few times. V and J are TRBV14 and TRBJ1-1; unclear D gene. The CDR3 loop spans 13 amino acids. Trimming took off 0 bases at V and 10 bases at J, with 12 bases between the two ends. CDR1 and CDR2 from the germline V gene are SGHDN and FVKESK. The DNA for the CDR3 is TGTGCCAGCAGCCAAGATGGCACTAGGCGAGCTTTCTTT. Encoded protein: CASSQDGTRRAFF.

The chain has TRBV18 and TRBJ1-5; 7 nucleotides line up with TRBD1. This CDR3 is 14 amino acids long. The V gene end was trimmed by 5 bases and the J gene end by 6 bases; junction bases not matched to a gene: 7. The germline V gene has CDR1 KGHSH and CDR2 LQKENI. The CDR3 is CASSSTGAAQPQHF. The CDR3 region has the DNA TGTGCCAGCTCATCAACAGGGGCGGCTCAGCCCCAGCATTTT.

Note on this clone: One end of the junction is discordant with germline, which a read error may explain. The chain is built from TRBV7-9 and TRBJ2-7; D is possibly TRBD1 (6 bases). The CDR3 contains 14 residues. Germline assignment: CDR1 SEHNR and CDR2 FQNEAQ (reference sequence). The CDR3 here is CSSSLPGQTYEQYF. CDR3 nucleotides: TGTTCCAGCAGCTTGCCCGGACAGACCTACGAGCAGTACTTC.

The chain uses TRBV19 and TRBJ1-1; 8 bases agree with TRBD1. The germline V gene encodes CDR1 LNHDA and CDR2 SQIVND (reference sequence). The CDR3 is 13 residues long. The junction had 7 bases not matched to a gene; V was cut back by 6 bases and J by 7 bases. The CDR3 nucleotides are TGTGCCAGTAGGGGGACAGGCGTGTTTGAAGCTTTCTTT. Encoded protein: CASRGTGVFEAFF.